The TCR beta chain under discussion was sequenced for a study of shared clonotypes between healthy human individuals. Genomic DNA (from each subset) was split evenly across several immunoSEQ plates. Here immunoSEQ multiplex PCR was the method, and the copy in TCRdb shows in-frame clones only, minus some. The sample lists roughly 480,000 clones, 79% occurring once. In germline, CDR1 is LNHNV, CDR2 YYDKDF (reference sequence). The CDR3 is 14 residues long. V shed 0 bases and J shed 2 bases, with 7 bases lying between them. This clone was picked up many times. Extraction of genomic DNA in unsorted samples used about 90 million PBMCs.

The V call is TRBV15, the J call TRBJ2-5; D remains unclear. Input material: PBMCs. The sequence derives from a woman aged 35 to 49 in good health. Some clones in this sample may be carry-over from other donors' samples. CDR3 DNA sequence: TGTGCCACCAGCAGAGAGTCGACACAAGAGACCCAGTACTTC. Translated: CATSRESTQETQYF.